The next 7 T cell receptor beta chains were all read from a single sample in a study of identical twins listed by TCRdb under 2016. Receptor amplification or capture employed 5' RACE. The run used an Illumina HiSeq 2000. Clones were called with MiXCR by TCRdb after fastp trimmed the public reads at Q25, and only in-frame beta chains were retained. One record per CDR3 amino acid sequence lists the most common genes and DNA. This sample holds some 760,000 distinct CDR3 sequences; 15% to 20% were observed only once. The top ten clonotypes cover less than 15% of the sample. This sample was also put to use in a study of T cells expressing NK-cell markers.

The specimen was PBMCs. All receptors derive from a woman between 18 and 29 years old in good health.

This clonotype showed up just a few times. The chain combines TRBV5-6 with TRBJ1-1, with 9 bases lining up with TRBD1. From germline, CDR1 is SGHDT and CDR2 YYEEEE. This CDR3 has 15 residues. V dropped 3 bases and J dropped 3; count of bases not matched to a gene: 6. The CDR3 DNA sequence: TGTGCCAGCAGCTCGGGGACAGGGATCGACACTGAAGCTTTCTTT. Translated, it gives CASSSGTGIDTEAFF. Supplemented by reference TRBV5-6 and TRBJ1-1, the full variable domain reads DAGVTQSPTHLIKTRGQQVTLRCSPKSGHDTVSWYQQALGQGPQFIFQYYEEEERQRGNFPDRFSGHQFPNYSSELNVNALLLGDSALYLCASSSGTGIDTEAFFGQGTRLTVV.

CDR3 bases: TGTGCCAGCAGTGAAAACCCCAGACGGGTCGGCTTCAATCAGCCCCAGCATTTT. Amino acids: CASSENPRRVGFNQPQHF. V and J are TRBV6-1 and TRBJ1-5; D unresolved. The CDR3 spans 18 residues. Trimming took off 2 bases at V and 3 bases at J, with 20 bases between the two ends. Germline V lookup: CDR1 MNHNS, CDR2 SASEGT.

The rearrangement uses TRBV20-1 and TRBJ2-1, with a tentative D call TRBD2 (5 bases). CDR3 length: 13 residues. Per germline, CDR1 DFQATT and CDR2 SNEGSKA (reference sequence). Trimming cost V 1 base and J 2 bases, with 6 bases left between them. The CDR3 loop is CSARARAYNEQFF. The CDR3 DNA is TGCAGTGCTAGAGCGCGGGCCTACAATGAGCAGTTCTTC.

In its sample, this clonotype was seen many times. The chain combines TRBV7-6 with TRBJ2-3; TRBD2 agrees at 8 bases. V shed 3 bases and J 2 bases; nucleotides not matched to a gene: 4. CDR1 is SGHVS and CDR2 is FNYEAQ in the germline V gene. The CDR3 loop spans 15 amino acids. The chain's CDR3 is CASSFAGGSTDTQYF. The CDR3 DNA follows: TGTGCCAGCAGCTTTGCGGGGGGATCCACAGATACGCAGTATTTT.

This clonotype was counted a few times. The genes are TRBV7-2 and TRBJ2-7; 11 nucleotides match TRBD2. The CDR3 sequence is 14 residues long. The V gene's germline CDR1 is SGHTA and CDR2 FQGNSA. J was trimmed by 7 bases and V by 5 bases; bases with no gene match: 7. CDR3 nucleotide sequence: TGTGCCAGCAGCCTTAGCGGGGGGGCCGTTGAGCAGTACTTC. It encodes CASSLSGGAVEQYF.

The sample holds a few counts of this clonotype. The rearrangement uses TRBV7-9 and TRBJ2-2, with D perhaps matching TRBD2 (6 bases). V was pared by 5 bases and J by 1 base, with 14 bases between. The CDR3 runs to 16 residues. CDR1 is SEHNR, CDR2 FQNEAQ, per germline (reference sequence). CDR3 DNA: TGTGCCAGCAGCCCCCGGGCGGGGATGAACACCGGGGAGCTGTTTTTT. Its protein product is CASSPRAGMNTGELFF. Together with reference TRBV7-9 and TRBJ2-2, the CDR3 gives the full variable domain: DTGVSQNPRHKITKRGQNVTFRCDPISEHNRLYWYRQTLGQGPEFLTYFQNEAQLEKSRLLSDRFSAERPKGSFSTLEIQRTEQGDSAMYLCASSPRAGMNTGELFFGEGSRLTVL.

The genes are TRBV24-1 and TRBJ2-1; a weak D match, TRBD2 (6 bases). Looked up from germline, CDR1 is KGHDR and CDR2 is SFDVKD. The CDR3 has 13 residues. The V and J ends lost 8 bases and 5 bases respectively, with 12 bases between them. CDR3 DNA: TGTGCCACCAAAGGGACTGGAGACAATGAGCAGTTCTTC. Its translation is CATKGTGDNEQFF.